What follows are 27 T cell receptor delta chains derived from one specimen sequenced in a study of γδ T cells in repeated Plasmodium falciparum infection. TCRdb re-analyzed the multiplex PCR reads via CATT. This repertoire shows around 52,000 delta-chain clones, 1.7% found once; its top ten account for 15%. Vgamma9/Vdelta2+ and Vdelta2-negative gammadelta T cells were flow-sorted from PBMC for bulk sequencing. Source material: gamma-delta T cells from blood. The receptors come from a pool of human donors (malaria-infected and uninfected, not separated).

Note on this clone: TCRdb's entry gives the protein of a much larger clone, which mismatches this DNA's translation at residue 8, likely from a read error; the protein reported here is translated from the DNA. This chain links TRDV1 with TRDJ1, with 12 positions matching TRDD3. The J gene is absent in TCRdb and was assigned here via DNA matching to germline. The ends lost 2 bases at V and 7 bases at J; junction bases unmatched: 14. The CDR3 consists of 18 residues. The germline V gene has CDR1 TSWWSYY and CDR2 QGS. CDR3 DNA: TGTGCTCTTGGGGAAATGCAGGGACTACTGGGGGATACCCTTAAACTCATCTTT. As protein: CALGEMQGLLGDTLKLIF.

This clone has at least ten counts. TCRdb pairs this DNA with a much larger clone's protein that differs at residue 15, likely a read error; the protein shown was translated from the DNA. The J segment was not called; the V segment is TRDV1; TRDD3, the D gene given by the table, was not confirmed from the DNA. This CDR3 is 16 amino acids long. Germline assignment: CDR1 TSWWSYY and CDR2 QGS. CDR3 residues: CALGETSSYSTDKLTF. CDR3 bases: TGTGCTCTTGGGGAAACATCTTCCTATAGCACCGATAAACTCACCTTT.

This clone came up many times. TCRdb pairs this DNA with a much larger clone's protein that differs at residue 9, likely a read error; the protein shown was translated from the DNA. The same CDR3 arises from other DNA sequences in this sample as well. The CDR3 DNA reads TGTGCTCTTGGGGAAGGCTACCCTTCCCTGTACACCGATAAACTCATCTTT. This codes for CALGEGYPSLYTDKLIF. This sequence joins TRDV1 and TRDJ1, with TRDD2 as a possible D gene (6 bases). As TCRdb names no J gene, one was assigned here on the basis of a DNA match to germline. V gave up 2 bases and J gave up 0 bases, with 16 bases separating them. Germline CDR1 is TSWWSYY and CDR2 is QGS. This CDR3 contains 17 residues.

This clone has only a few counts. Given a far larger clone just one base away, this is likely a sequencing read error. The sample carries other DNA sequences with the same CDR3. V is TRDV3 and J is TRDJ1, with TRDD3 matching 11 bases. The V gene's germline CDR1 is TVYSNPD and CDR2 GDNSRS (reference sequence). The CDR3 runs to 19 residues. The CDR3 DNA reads TGTGCCTCCGAGAGGCCCGGTTGGGGGATACGCGGACAAACCGATAAACTCATTTTT. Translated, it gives CASERPGWGIRGQTDKLIF.

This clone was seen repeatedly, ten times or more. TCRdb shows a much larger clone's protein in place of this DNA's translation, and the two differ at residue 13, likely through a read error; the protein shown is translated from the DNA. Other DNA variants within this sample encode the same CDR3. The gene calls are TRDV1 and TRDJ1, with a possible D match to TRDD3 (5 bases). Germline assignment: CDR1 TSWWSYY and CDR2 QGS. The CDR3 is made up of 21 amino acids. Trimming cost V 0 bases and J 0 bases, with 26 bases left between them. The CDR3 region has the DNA TGTGCTCTTGGGGAACTGGCGGTGGCGGGATCCTCAGGGTGGTACACCGATAAACTCATCTTT. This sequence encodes CALGELAVAGSSGWYTDKLIF.

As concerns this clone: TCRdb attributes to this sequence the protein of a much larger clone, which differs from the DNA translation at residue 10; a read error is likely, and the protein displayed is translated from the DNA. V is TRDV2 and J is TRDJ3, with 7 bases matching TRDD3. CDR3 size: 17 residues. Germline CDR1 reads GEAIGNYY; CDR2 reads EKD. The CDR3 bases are TGTGCCTGTGACACCTGGGGGAGCTCCAGGGACACCCGACAGATGTTTTTC. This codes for CACDTWGSSRDTRQMFF.

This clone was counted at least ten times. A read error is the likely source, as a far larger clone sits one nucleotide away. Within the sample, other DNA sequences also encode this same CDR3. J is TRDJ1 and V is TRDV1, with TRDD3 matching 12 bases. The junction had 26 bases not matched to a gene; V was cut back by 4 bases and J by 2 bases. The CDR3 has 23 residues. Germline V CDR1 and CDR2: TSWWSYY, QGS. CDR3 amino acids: CALGARLPIPYWGIPNFTDKLIF. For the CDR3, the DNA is TGTGCTCTTGGGGCGCGGCTTCCTATCCCGTACTGGGGGATACCGAACTTTACCGATAAACTCATCTTT.

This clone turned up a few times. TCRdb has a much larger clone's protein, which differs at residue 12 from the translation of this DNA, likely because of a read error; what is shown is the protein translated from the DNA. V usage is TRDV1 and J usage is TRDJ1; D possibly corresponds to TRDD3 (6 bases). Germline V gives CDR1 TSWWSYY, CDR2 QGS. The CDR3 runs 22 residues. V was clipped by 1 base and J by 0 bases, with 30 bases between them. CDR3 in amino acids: CALGEPRRRDTWTPFHTDKLIF. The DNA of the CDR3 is TGTGCTCTTGGGGAACCTCGGAGAAGAGATACGTGGACACCATTCCACACCGATAAACTCATCTTT.

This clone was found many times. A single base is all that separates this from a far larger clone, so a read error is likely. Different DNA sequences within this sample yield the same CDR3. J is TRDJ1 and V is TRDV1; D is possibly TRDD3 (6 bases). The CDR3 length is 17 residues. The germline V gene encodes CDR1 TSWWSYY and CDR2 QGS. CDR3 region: CALGDLTGGPAPDKLIF. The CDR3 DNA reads TGCGCTCTTGGGGATCTCACAGGGGGCCCTGCACCCGATAAACTCATCTTT.

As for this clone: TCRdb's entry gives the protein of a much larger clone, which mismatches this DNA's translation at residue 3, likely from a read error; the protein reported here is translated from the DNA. CDR3 region: CAPGDTTSGSHFLRFKLGVSTDKLIF. The DNA of the CDR3 is TGTGCTCCTGGGGATACTACTTCGGGGAGCCACTTCCTACGTTTTAAACTGGGGGTCTCCACCGATAAACTCATCTTT. V gene TRDV1 combines with J gene TRDJ1; D could derive from TRDD2 or TRDD3 (8 bases each). There are 26 residues in the CDR3. The germline gives CDR1 TSWWSYY, CDR2 QGS.

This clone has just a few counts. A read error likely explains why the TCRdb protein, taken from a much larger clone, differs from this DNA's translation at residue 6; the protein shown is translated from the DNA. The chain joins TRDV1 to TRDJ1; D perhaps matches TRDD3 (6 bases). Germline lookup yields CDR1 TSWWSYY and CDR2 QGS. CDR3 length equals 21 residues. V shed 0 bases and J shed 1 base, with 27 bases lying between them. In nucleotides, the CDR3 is TGTGCTCTTGGGGAACTTAGCCCAGCACACCGGGGATTCAGATTCACCGATAAACTCATCTTT. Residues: CALGELSPAHRGFRFTDKLIF.

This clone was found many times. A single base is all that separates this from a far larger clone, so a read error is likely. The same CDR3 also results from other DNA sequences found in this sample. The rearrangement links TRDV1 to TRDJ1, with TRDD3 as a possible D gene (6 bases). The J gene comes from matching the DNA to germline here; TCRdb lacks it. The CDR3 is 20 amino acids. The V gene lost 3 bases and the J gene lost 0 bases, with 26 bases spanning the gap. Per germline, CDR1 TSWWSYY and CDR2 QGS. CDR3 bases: TGTGCTCTTGGGGAGCAAGTCGGTTGGGGGTCATACTCATACACCGATAAACTCATCTTT. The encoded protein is CALGEQVGWGSYSYTDKLIF.

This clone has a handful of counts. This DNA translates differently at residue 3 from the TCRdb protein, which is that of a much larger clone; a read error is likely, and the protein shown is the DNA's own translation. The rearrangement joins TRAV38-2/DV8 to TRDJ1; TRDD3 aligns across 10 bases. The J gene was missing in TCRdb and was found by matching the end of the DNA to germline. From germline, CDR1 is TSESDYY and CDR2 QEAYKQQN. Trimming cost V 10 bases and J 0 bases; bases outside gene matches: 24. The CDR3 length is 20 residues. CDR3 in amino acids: CAHALSRWGILRYYTDKLIF. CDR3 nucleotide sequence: TGTGCTCATGCTCTGAGTAGATGGGGGATACTACGATATTACACCGATAAACTCATCTTT.

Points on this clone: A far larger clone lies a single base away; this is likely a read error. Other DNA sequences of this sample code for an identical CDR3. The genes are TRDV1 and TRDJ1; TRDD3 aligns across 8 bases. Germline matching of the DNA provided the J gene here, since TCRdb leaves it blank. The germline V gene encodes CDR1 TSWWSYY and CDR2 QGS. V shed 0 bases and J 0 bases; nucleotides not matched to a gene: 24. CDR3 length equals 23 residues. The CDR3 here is CALGELGLRPNVLGAMYTDKLIF. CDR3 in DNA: TGTGCTCTTGGGGAACTGGGACTACGGCCTAACGTACTGGGGGCTATGTACACCGATAAACTCATCTTT.

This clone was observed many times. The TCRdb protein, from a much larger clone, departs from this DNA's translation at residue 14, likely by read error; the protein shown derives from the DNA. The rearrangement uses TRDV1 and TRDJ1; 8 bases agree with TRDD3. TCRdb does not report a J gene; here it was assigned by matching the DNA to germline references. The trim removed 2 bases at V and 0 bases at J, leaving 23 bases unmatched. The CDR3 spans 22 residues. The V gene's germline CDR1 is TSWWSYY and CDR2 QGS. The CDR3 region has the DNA TGTGCTCTTGGGGAAAGTAGTCTCAACTACTGGGGGCCCTTTATATACACCGATAAACTCATCTTT. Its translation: CALGESSLNYWGPFIYTDKLIF.

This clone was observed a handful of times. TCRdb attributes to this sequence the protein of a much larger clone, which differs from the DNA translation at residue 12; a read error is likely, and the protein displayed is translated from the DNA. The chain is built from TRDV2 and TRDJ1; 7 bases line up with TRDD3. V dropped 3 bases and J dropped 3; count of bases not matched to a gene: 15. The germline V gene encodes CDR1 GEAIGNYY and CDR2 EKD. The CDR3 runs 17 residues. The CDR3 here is CACDSSYWGSYADKLIF. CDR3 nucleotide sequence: TGTGCCTGTGACTCTTCGTACTGGGGTTCGTACGCCGATAAACTCATCTTT.

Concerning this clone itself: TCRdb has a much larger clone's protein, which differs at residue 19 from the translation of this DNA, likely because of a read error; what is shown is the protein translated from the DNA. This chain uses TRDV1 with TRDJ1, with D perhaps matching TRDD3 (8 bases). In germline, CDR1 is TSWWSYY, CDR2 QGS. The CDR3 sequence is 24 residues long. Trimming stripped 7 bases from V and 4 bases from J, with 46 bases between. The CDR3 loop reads CALVAPPHFLHSLLGERNIDKLIF. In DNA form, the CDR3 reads TGTGCTCTTGTAGCACCTCCTCATTTCCTACACTCACTGCTGGGGGAAAGAAACATCGATAAACTCATCTTT.

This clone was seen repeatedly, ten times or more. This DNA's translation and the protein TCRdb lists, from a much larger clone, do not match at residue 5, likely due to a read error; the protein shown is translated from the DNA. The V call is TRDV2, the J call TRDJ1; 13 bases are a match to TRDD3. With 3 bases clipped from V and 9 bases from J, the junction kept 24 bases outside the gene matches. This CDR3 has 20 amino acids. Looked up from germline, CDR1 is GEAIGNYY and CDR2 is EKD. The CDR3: CACDAPKTIPDWGIRLELIF. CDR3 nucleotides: TGTGCCTGTGACGCCCCTAAGACCATCCCTGACTGGGGGATACGGTTGGAACTCATCTTT.

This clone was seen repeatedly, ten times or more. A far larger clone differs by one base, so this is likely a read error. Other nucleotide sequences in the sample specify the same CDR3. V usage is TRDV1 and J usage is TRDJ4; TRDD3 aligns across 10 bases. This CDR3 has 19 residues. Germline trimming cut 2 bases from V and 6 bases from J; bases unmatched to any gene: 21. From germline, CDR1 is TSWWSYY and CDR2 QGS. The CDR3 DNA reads TGTGCTCTTGGGGAATTTCATTTCCTTCGCACTGGGGGATGGGTGGCCCTGATCTTT. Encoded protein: CALGEFHFLRTGGWVALIF.

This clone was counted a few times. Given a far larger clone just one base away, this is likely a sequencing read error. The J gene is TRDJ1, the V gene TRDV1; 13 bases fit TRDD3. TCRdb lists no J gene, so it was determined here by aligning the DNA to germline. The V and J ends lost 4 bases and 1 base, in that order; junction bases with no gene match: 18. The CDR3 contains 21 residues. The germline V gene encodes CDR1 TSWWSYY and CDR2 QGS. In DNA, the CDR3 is TGTGCTCTTGGGGGGCTCTTCTGCGGGTACTGGGGGATACGCCCCACCGATAAACTCATCTTT. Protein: CALGGLFCGYWGIRPTDKLIF.

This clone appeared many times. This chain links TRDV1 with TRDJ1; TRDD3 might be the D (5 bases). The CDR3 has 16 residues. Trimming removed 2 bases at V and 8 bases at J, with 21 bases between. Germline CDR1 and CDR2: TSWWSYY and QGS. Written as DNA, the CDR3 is TGTGCTCTTGGGGAATTGTCCACCTCCCGGGGAGGGAAACTCATCTTT. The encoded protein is CALGELSTSRGGKLIF.

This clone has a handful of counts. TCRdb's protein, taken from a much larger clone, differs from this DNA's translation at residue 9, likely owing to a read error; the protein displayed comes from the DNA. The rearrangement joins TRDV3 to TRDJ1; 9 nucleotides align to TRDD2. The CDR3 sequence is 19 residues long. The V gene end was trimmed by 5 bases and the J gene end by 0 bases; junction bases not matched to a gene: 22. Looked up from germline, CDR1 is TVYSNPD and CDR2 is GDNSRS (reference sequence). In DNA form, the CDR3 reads TGTGCCCGTACCTTCCTACGTACTGTGGTGTTAGGGTACACCGATAAACTCATCTTT. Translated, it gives CARTFLRTVVLGYTDKLIF.

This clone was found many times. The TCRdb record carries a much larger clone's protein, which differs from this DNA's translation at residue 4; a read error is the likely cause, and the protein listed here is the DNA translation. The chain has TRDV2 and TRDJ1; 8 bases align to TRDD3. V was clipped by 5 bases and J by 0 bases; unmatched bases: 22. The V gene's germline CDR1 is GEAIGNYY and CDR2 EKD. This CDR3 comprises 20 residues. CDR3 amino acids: CACGTAFPPATGGYTDKLIF. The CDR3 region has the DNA TGTGCCTGTGGCACGGCCTTCCCACCGGCTACTGGGGGGTACACCGATAAACTCATCTTT.

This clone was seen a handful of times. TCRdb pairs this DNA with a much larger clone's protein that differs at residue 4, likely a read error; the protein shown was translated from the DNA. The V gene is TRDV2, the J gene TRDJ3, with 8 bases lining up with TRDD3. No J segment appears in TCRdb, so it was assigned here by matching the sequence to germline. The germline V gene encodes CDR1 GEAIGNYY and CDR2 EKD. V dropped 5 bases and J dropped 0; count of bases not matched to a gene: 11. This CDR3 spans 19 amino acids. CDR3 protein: CACVTPGGQSSWDTRQMFF. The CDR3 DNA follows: TGTGCCTGTGTCACTCCTGGGGGACAAAGCTCCTGGGACACCCGACAGATGTTTTTC.

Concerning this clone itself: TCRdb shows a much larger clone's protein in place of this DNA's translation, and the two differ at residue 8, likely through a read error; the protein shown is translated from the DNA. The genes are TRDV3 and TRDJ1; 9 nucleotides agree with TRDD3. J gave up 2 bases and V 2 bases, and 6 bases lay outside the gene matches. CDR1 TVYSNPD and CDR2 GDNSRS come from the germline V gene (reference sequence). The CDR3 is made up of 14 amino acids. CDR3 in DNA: TGTGCCTTTGATGTACTGGGGGAGACCGATAAACTCATCTTT. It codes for CAFDVLGETDKLIF.

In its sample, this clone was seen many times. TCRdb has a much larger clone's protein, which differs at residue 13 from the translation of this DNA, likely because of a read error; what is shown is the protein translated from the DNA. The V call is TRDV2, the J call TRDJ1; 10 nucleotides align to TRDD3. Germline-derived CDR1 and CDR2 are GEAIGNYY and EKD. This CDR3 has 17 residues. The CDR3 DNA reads TGTGCCTGTGACAGGTACTGGGGGATTCCGTACACCGGTAAACTCATCTTT. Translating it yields CACDRYWGIPYTGKLIF.

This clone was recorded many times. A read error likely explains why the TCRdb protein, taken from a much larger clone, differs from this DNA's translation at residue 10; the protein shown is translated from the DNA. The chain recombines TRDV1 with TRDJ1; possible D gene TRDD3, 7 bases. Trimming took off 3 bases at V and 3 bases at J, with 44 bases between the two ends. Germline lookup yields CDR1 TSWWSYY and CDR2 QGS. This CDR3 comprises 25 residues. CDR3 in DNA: TGTGCTCTTGGGGACAGAGGAGTTTGGCCCTTCCCACTGGGGCAAGGGGTTCCACGCGCCGATAAACTCATCTTT. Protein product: CALGDRGVWPFPLGQGVPRADKLIF.